These T cell receptor beta chains were read from a single sample in a study of T cell responses to AZD1222 COVID-19 vaccine. Method: immunoSEQ multiplex PCR; TCRdb's copy keeps in-frame clones and lacks some. This table holds approximately 140,000 clones, 85% to 95% found once. The material sequenced was peripheral blood, taken on day 0 of AZD1222 vaccination. The receptors originated from an adult in good health. The CDR3 runs from the conserved cysteine through the conserved F or W. D genes are given only for firm matches. Size is stated for part of the rows, as once, few or many counts, or as a class when the clone is expanded.

abundance: .; j_gene: TRBJ1-2; d_gene: .; v_gene: TRBV29-1; len: 13; CDR3aa: CSVGGGDGYGYTF; CDR3nt: TGCAGCGTGGGGGGAGGGGACGGCTACGGCTACACCTTC
abundance: .; j_gene: TRBJ2-1; d_gene: TRBD1; v_gene: TRBV6-1; len: 17; CDR3aa: CASSDLGTGTAYNEQFF; CDR3nt: TGTGCCAGCAGTGACCTTGGGACAGGGACGGCCTACAATGAGCAGTTCTTC
abundance: .; j_gene: TRBJ2-1; d_gene: TRBD2; v_gene: TRBV7-9; len: 14; CDR3aa: CASSWTSGADEQFF; CDR3nt: TGTGCCAGCAGCTGGACTAGCGGGGCCGATGAGCAGTTCTTC
abundance: .; j_gene: TRBJ2-2; d_gene: .; v_gene: TRBV7-2; len: 14; CDR3aa: CASSLIPDPGELFF; CDR3nt: TGTGCCAGCAGCTTAATCCCGGATCCCGGGGAGCTGTTTTTT
abundance: .; j_gene: TRBJ1-6; d_gene: TRBD1; v_gene: TRBV6-2/TRBV6-3; len: 18; CDR3aa: CASSSVGQRSSYNSPLHF; CDR3nt: TGTGCCAGCAGTTCGGTGGGACAGCGCAGCTCCTATAATTCACCCCTCCACTTT
abundance: .; j_gene: TRBJ1-5; d_gene: TRBD1; v_gene: TRBV7-2; len: 16; CDR3aa: CASSQGGAGQNQPQHF; CDR3nt: TGTGCCAGCAGCCAGGGGGGGGCGGGACAGAATCAGCCCCAGCATTTT
abundance: few; j_gene: TRBJ2-5; d_gene: .; v_gene: TRBV2; len: 15; CDR3aa: CASSPRPTVGETQYF; CDR3nt: TGTGCCAGCAGCCCAAGACCCACTGTAGGGGAGACCCAGTACTTC
abundance: .; j_gene: TRBJ2-5; d_gene: .; v_gene: TRBV2; len: 13; CDR3aa: CASKAPDQETQYF; CDR3nt: TGTGCCAGCAAAGCCCCGGACCAAGAGACCCAGTACTTC
abundance: .; j_gene: TRBJ1-3; d_gene: .; v_gene: TRBV3-1/TRBV3-2; len: 14; CDR3aa: CASSHRESGNTIYF; CDR3nt: TGTGCCAGCAGCCACAGGGAATCGGGAAACACCATATATTTT
abundance: .; j_gene: TRBJ2-5; d_gene: .; v_gene: TRBV5-1; len: 11; CDR3aa: CASSFEETQYF; CDR3nt: TGCGCCAGCAGCTTTGAAGAGACCCAGTACTTC
abundance: once; j_gene: TRBJ1-4; d_gene: TRBD1; v_gene: TRBV11-2; len: 16; CDR3aa: CASSGQGGNWDEKLFF; CDR3nt: TGTGCCAGCAGCGGACAGGGGGGTAACTGGGATGAAAAACTGTTTTTT
abundance: .; j_gene: TRBJ1-4; d_gene: .; v_gene: TRBV5-6; len: 12; CDR3aa: CASSLVEEKLFF; CDR3nt: TGTGCCAGCAGCTTGGTAGAGGAAAAACTGTTTTTT
abundance: .; j_gene: TRBJ1-1; d_gene: .; v_gene: TRBV12-3/TRBV12-4; len: 11; CDR3aa: CASTRDTEAFF; CDR3nt: TGTGCCAGCACCCGGGACACTGAAGCTTTCTTT
abundance: .; j_gene: TRBJ2-5; d_gene: .; v_gene: TRBV2; len: 14; CDR3aa: CASRDGVRGETQYF; CDR3nt: TGTGCCAGCAGGGATGGGGTCAGAGGAGAGACCCAGTACTTC
abundance: .; j_gene: TRBJ1-1; d_gene: .; v_gene: TRBV5-4; len: 16; CDR3aa: CASSLGTSKRGTEAFF; CDR3nt: TGTGCCAGCAGCCTCGGGACATCTAAGAGGGGGACTGAAGCTTTCTTT
abundance: .; j_gene: TRBJ2-1; d_gene: .; v_gene: TRBV20-1; len: 14; CDR3aa: CSASQTRSYNEQFF; CDR3nt: TGCAGTGCTAGTCAAACCCGCTCCTACAATGAGCAGTTCTTC
abundance: .; j_gene: TRBJ1-1; d_gene: .; v_gene: TRBV12-3/TRBV12-4; len: 12; CDR3aa: CASSWYNTEAFF; CDR3nt: TGTGCCAGCAGTTGGTATAACACTGAAGCTTTCTTT
abundance: few; j_gene: TRBJ1-2; d_gene: TRBD1; v_gene: TRBV5-4; len: 15; CDR3aa: CASSLEGQPGYGYTF; CDR3nt: TGTGCCAGCAGCTTGGAGGGACAGCCTGGGTATGGCTACACCTTC
abundance: once; j_gene: TRBJ1-4; d_gene: .; v_gene: TRBV14; len: 16; CDR3aa: CASSQGPQGFSEKLFF; CDR3nt: TGTGCCAGCAGCCAAGGGCCCCAGGGGTTTTCTGAAAAACTGTTTTTT
abundance: .; j_gene: TRBJ2-3; d_gene: TRBD1; v_gene: TRBV18; len: 15; CDR3aa: CASQLTGGNTDTQYF; CDR3nt: TGTGCCAGCCAGCTGACAGGGGGAAACACAGATACGCAGTATTTT
abundance: .; j_gene: TRBJ2-6; d_gene: .; v_gene: TRBV6-5; len: 15; CDR3aa: CASSYDPSGANVLTF; CDR3nt: TGTGCCAGCAGTTACGACCCTTCTGGGGCCAACGTCCTGACTTTC
abundance: .; j_gene: TRBJ2-3; d_gene: .; v_gene: TRBV4-3; len: 17; CDR3aa: CASSQEMVRGSTDTQYF; CDR3nt: TGCGCCAGCAGCCAAGAGATGGTGCGGGGAAGCACAGATACGCAGTATTTT
abundance: few; j_gene: TRBJ2-1; d_gene: .; v_gene: TRBV30; len: 14; CDR3aa: CAWSVPRDHNEQFF; CDR3nt: TGTGCCTGGAGTGTACCGAGGGACCACAATGAGCAGTTCTTC
abundance: .; j_gene: TRBJ2-2; d_gene: .; v_gene: TRBV7-2; len: 17; CDR3aa: CASSFLRGGVVTGELFF; CDR3nt: TGTGCCAGCAGCTTCCTGAGGGGCGGGGTGGTCACCGGGGAGCTGTTTTTT
abundance: .; j_gene: TRBJ1-1; d_gene: .; v_gene: TRBV30; len: 13; CDR3aa: CAWSGTPNSRQFF; CDR3nt: TGTGCCTGGAGTGGGACACCCAATAGTCGCCAATTCTTT
abundance: .; j_gene: TRBJ1-6; d_gene: TRBD1; v_gene: TRBV19; len: 14; CDR3aa: CASSRTGVNSPLHF; CDR3nt: TGTGCCAGTAGTAGGACAGGGGTTAATTCACCCCTCCACTTT
abundance: .; j_gene: TRBJ2-1; d_gene: .; v_gene: TRBV9; len: 19; CDR3aa: CASSVQLGAHFSSYNEQFF; CDR3nt: TGTGCCAGCAGCGTGCAACTAGGGGCTCATTTCAGCTCCTACAATGAGCAGTTCTTC
abundance: .; j_gene: TRBJ1-1; d_gene: .; v_gene: TRBV6-5; len: 16; CDR3aa: CASSYVSGPGYTEAFF; CDR3nt: TGTGCCAGCAGTTATGTCTCCGGACCAGGGTACACTGAAGCTTTCTTT
abundance: .; j_gene: TRBJ1-5; d_gene: .; v_gene: TRBV7-8; len: 16; CDR3aa: CASSLRGVRSNQPQHF; CDR3nt: TGTGCCAGCAGCTTAAGAGGGGTACGGAGCAATCAGCCCCAGCATTTT
abundance: .; j_gene: TRBJ1-4; d_gene: .; v_gene: TRBV18; len: 13; CDR3aa: CASSPEGNEKLFF; CDR3nt: TGTGCCAGCTCACCGGAGGGGAACGAAAAACTGTTTTTT
abundance: .; j_gene: TRBJ1-2; d_gene: TRBD1; v_gene: TRBV6-5; len: 14; CDR3aa: CASSRETGDYGYTF; CDR3nt: TGTGCCAGCAGCAGGGAGACAGGGGACTATGGCTACACCTTC
abundance: few; j_gene: TRBJ1-2; d_gene: TRBD1; v_gene: TRBV5-4; len: 17; CDR3aa: CASSSGTGGNPNYGYTF; CDR3nt: TGTGCCAGCAGCTCTGGGACAGGGGGAAACCCTAACTATGGCTACACCTTC
abundance: .; j_gene: TRBJ1-2; d_gene: TRBD1; v_gene: TRBV6-5; len: 15; CDR3aa: CASSKGGQGAYGYTF; CDR3nt: TGTGCCAGCAGTAAGGGGGGACAGGGGGCCTATGGCTACACCTTC
abundance: .; j_gene: TRBJ1-3; d_gene: .; v_gene: TRBV4-1; len: 12; CDR3aa: CASSHLGNTIYF; CDR3nt: TGCGCCAGCAGCCATCTCGGAAACACCATATATTTT
abundance: .; j_gene: TRBJ2-3; d_gene: .; v_gene: TRBV6-5; len: 15; CDR3aa: CASSYSARRTDTQYF; CDR3nt: TGTGCCAGCAGTTACTCCGCGAGGCGCACAGATACGCAGTATTTT
abundance: .; j_gene: TRBJ2-2; d_gene: .; v_gene: TRBV30; len: 12; CDR3aa: CAWSVSTGELFF; CDR3nt: TGTGCCTGGAGTGTAAGCACCGGGGAGCTGTTTTTT
abundance: .; j_gene: TRBJ1-4; d_gene: .; v_gene: TRBV6-1; len: 14; CDR3aa: CASSEGSSDEKLFF; CDR3nt: TGTGCCAGCAGTGAAGGGAGTTCCGATGAAAAACTGTTTTTT
abundance: .; j_gene: TRBJ1-2; d_gene: .; v_gene: TRBV6-5; len: 14; CDR3aa: CASSFHRSSGGYTF; CDR3nt: TGTGCCAGCAGTTTTCACAGGAGCTCAGGGGGCTACACCTTC
abundance: .; j_gene: TRBJ1-1; d_gene: .; v_gene: TRBV3-1/TRBV3-2; len: 13; CDR3aa: CASSQRGTREAFF; CDR3nt: TGTGCCAGCAGCCAGAGAGGGACACGAGAAGCTTTCTTT
abundance: .; j_gene: TRBJ1-6; d_gene: .; v_gene: TRBV5-1; len: 14; CDR3aa: CASSLGGVNSPLHF; CDR3nt: TGCGCCAGCAGCTTGGGAGGGGTAAATTCACCCCTCCACTTT
abundance: .; j_gene: TRBJ2-1; d_gene: .; v_gene: TRBV5-8; len: 16; CDR3aa: CASSLGQGLSYNEQFF; CDR3nt: TGTGCCAGCAGCTTGGGGCAGGGGCTTTCCTACAATGAGCAGTTCTTC
abundance: .; j_gene: TRBJ2-6; d_gene: .; v_gene: TRBV7-6; len: 17; CDR3aa: CASSFTSGASGANVLTF; CDR3nt: TGTGCCAGCAGCTTCACCTCGGGAGCCTCTGGGGCCAACGTCCTGACTTTC
abundance: .; j_gene: TRBJ1-6; d_gene: TRBD1; v_gene: TRBV7-9; len: 14; CDR3aa: CASSSGTGYSPLHF; CDR3nt: TGTGCCAGCAGCTCCGGGACAGGCTACTCACCCCTCCACTTT
abundance: .; j_gene: TRBJ2-2; d_gene: .; v_gene: TRBV24-1; len: 14; CDR3aa: CATSGGVDTGELFF; CDR3nt: TGTGCCACCAGTGGAGGGGTAGACACCGGGGAGCTGTTTTTT
abundance: .; j_gene: TRBJ2-2; d_gene: TRBD2; v_gene: TRBV11-2; len: 16; CDR3aa: CASSTTSGRARRELFF; CDR3nt: TGTGCCAGCAGCACCACTAGCGGGAGGGCCAGGAGGGAGCTGTTTTTT
abundance: .; j_gene: TRBJ1-5; d_gene: .; v_gene: TRBV2; len: 15; CDR3aa: CASSVDRHSNQPQHF; CDR3nt: TGTGCCAGCAGTGTGGATCGACATAGCAATCAGCCCCAGCATTTT
abundance: .; j_gene: TRBJ1-1; d_gene: .; v_gene: TRBV19; len: 14; CDR3aa: CASSLFSAEAEAFF; CDR3nt: TGTGCCAGTAGTCTATTCTCAGCGGAAGCTGAAGCTTTCTTT
abundance: .; j_gene: TRBJ2-2; d_gene: .; v_gene: TRBV12-5; len: 18; CDR3aa: CASGLVPAGGPVPGELFF; CDR3nt: TGTGCTAGTGGTTTGGTTCCTGCCGGGGGCCCCGTCCCCGGGGAGCTGTTTTTT